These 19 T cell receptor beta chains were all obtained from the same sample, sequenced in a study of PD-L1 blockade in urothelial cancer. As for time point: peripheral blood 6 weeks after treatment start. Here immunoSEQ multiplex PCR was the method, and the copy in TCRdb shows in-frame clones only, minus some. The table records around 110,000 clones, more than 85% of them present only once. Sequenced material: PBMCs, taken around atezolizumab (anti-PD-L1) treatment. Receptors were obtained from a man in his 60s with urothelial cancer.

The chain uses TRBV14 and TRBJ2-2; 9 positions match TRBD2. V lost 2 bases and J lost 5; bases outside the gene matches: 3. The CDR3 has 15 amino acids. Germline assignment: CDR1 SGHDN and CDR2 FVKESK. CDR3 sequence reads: CASSQTSGFTGELFF. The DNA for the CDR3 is TGTGCCAGCAGCCAAACTAGCGGGTTTACCGGGGAGCTGTTTTTT.

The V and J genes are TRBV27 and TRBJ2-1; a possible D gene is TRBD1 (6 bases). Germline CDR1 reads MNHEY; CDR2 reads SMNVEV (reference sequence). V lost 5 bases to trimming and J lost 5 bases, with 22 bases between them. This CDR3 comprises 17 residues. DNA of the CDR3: TGTGCCAGCAGTGGACAGTCGGAGTCTCTCCCCCACAATGAGCAGTTCTTC. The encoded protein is CASSGQSESLPHNEQFF.

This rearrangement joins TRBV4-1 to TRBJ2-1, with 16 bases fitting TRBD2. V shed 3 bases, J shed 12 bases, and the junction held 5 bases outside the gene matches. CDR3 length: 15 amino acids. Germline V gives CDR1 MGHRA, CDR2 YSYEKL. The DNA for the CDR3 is TGCGCCAGCAGCCAGTCGGGACTAGCGGGGGGGGTGCAGTTCTTC. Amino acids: CASSQSGLAGGVQFF.

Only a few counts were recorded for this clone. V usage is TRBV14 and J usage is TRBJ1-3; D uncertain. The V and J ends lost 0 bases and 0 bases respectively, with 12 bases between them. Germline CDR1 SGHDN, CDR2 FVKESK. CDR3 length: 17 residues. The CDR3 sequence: CASSQEAGTFSGNTIYF. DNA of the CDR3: TGTGCCAGCAGCCAAGAGGCAGGAACCTTCTCTGGAAACACCATATATTTT.

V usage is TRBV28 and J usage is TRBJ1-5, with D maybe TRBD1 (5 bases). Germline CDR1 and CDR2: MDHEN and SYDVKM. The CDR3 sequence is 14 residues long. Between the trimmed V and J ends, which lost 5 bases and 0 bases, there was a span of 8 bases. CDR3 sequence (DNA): TGTGCCAGCAGTCCGGGGGTTAGCAATCAGCCCCAGCATTTT. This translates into CASSPGVSNQPQHF.

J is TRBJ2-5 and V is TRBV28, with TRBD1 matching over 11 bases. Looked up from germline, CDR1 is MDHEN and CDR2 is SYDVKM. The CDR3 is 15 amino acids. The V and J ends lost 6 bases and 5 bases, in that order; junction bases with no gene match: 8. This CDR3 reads CASRSGTGGFETQYF. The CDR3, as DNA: TGTGCCAGCAGGTCCGGGACAGGGGGGTTCGAGACCCAGTACTTC. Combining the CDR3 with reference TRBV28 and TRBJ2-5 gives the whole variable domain DVKVTQSSRYLVKRTGEKVFLECVQDMDHENMFWYRQDPGLGLRLIYFSYDVKMKEKGDIPEGYSVSREKKERFSLILESASTNQTSMYLCASRSGTGGFETQYFGPGTRLLVL.

CDR3 in DNA: TGTGCCAGTAGTCCCCTTGGACCCCGAGGGAGCGCAGCAGATACGCAGTATTTT. It is translated as CASSPLGPRGSAADTQYF. V is TRBV19 and J is TRBJ2-3; perhaps TRBD2 as D (5 bases). The germline V and J ends were trimmed by 5 bases and 4 bases, with 25 bases remaining between them. The CDR3 is 18 amino acids. Germline V lookup: CDR1 LNHDA, CDR2 SQIVND (reference sequence).

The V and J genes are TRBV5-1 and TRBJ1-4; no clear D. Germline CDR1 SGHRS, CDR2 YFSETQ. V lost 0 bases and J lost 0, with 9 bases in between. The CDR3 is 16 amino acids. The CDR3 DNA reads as TGCGCCAGCAGCTTGGCCGGAGCCGCAACTAATGAAAAACTGTTTTTT. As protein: CASSLAGAATNEKLFF.

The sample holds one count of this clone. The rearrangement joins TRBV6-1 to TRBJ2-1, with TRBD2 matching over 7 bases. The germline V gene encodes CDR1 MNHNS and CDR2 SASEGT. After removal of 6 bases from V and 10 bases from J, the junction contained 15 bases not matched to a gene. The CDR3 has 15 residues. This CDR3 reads CASSGSGTSSSEQFF. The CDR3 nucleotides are TGTGCCAGCAGCGGCAGCGGGACCTCCTCATCCGAGCAGTTCTTC.

The CDR3 coding sequence is TGTGCCAGCAGCTCCTTGACGGGAGTGAACAATGAGCAGTTCTTC. It codes for CASSSLTGVNNEQFF. The chain combines TRBV7-8 with TRBJ2-1, with D perhaps TRBD2 (6 bases). CDR1 is SGHVS, CDR2 FQNEAQ, per germline. There are 15 residues in the CDR3. Trimming shortened V by 4 bases and J by 5 bases, and 15 bases separated the two germline ends.

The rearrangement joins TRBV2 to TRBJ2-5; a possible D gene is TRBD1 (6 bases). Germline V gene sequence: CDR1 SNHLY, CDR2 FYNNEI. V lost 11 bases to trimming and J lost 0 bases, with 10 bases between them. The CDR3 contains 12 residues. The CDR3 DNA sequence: TGTGCCCTCAGGGACAACCAAGAGACCCAGTACTTC. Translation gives CALRDNQETQYF.

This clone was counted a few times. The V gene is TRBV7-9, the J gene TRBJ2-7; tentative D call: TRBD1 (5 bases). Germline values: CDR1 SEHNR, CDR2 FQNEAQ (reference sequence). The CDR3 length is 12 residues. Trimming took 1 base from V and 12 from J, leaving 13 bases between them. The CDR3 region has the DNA TGTGCCAGCAGCTTAGATGAGACAGCTCGGTACTTC. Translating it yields CASSLDETARYF.

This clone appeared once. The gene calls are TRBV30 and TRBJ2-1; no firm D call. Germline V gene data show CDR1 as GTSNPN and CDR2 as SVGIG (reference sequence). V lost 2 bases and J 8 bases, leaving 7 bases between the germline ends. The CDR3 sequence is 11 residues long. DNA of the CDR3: TGTGCCTGGAGTTTAGCTCATGAGCAGTTCTTC. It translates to CAWSLAHEQFF.

CDR3 sequence (DNA): TGTGCCAGCAGCCCGAGGACAGCTTACACAGATACGCAGTATTTT. The encoded protein is CASSPRTAYTDTQYF. V gene TRBV7-9 combines with J gene TRBJ2-3; the D gene is possibly TRBD1 (6 bases). This CDR3 contains 15 residues. Trimming removed 5 bases from V and 2 bases from J, with 14 bases in between. In germline, CDR1 is SEHNR, CDR2 FQNEAQ (reference sequence).

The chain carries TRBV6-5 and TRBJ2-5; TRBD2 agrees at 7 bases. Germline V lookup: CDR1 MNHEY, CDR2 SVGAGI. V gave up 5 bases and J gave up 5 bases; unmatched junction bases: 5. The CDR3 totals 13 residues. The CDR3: CASSRWEGETQYF. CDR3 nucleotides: TGTGCCAGCAGTCGGTGGGAGGGGGAGACCCAGTACTTC.

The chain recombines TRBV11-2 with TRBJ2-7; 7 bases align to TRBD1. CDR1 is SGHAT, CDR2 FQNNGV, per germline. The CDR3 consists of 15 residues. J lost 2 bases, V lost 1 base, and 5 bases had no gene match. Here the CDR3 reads CASSLAFDRAYEQYF. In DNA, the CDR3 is TGTGCCAGCAGCTTAGCCTTTGACAGGGCCTACGAGCAGTACTTC.

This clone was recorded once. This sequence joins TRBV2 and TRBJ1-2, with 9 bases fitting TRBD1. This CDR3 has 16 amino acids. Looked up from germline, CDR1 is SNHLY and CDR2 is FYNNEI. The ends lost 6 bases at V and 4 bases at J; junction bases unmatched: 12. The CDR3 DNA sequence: TGTGCCAGCAGAGGTACAGGGGGCGAGGTAGTCTATGGCTACACCTTC. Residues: CASRGTGGEVVYGYTF. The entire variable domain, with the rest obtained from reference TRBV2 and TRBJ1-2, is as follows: EPEVTQTPSHQVTQMGQEVILRCVPISNHLYFYWYRQILGQKVEFLVSFYNNEISEKSEIFDDQFSVERPDGSNFTLKIRSTKLEDSAMYFCASRGTGGEVVYGYTFGSGTRLTVV.

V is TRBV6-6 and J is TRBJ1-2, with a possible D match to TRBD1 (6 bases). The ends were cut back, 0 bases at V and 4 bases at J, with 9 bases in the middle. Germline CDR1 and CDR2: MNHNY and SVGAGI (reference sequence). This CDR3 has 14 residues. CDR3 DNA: TGTGCCAGCAGTTACTCGGGGGCTGGCTATGGCTACACCTTC. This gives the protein CASSYSGAGYGYTF.

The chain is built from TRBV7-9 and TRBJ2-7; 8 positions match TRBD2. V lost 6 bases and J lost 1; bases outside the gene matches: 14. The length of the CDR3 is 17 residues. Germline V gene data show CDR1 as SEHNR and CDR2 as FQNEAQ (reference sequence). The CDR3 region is CASSHPGRASGSYEQYF. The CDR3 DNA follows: TGTGCCAGCAGTCACCCCGGCAGGGCTAGCGGGTCCTACGAGCAGTACTTC.